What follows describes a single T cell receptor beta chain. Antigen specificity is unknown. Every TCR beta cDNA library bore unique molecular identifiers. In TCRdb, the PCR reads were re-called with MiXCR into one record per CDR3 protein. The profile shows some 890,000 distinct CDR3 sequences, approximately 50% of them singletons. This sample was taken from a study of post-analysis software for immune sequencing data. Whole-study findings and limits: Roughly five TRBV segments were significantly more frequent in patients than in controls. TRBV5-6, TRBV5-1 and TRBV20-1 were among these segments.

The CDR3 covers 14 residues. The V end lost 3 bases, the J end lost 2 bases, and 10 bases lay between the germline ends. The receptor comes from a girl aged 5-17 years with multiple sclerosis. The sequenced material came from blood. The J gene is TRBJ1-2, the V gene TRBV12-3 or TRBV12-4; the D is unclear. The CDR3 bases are TGTGCCAGCAGTTTCGCCAGGCGAAACTATGGCTACACCTTC. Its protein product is CASSFARRNYGYTF.